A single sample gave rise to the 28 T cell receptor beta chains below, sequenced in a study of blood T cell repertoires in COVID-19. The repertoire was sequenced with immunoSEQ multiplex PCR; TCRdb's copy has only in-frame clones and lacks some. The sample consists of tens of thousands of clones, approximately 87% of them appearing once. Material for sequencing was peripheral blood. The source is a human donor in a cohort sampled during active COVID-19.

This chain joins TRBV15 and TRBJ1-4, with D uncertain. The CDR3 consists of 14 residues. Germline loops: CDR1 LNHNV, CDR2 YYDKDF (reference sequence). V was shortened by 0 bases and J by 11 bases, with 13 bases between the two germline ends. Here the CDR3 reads CATSRDHGVDKLFF. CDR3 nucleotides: TGTGCCACCAGCAGAGATCACGGGGTGGATAAACTGTTTTTT. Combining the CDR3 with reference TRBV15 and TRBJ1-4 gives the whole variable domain DAMVIQNPRYQVTQFGKPVTLSCSQTLNHNVMYWYQQKSSQAPKLLFHYYDKDFNNEADTPDNFQSRRPNTSFCFLDIRSPGLGDTAMYLCATSRDHGVDKLFFGSGTQLSVL.

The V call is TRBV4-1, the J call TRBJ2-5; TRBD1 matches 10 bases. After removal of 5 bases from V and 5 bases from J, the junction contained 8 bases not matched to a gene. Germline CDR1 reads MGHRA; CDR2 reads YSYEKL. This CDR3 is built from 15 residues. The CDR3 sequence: CASSKPGQGRETQYF. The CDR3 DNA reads TGCGCCAGCAGCAAGCCGGGACAGGGGAGGGAGACCCAGTACTTC.

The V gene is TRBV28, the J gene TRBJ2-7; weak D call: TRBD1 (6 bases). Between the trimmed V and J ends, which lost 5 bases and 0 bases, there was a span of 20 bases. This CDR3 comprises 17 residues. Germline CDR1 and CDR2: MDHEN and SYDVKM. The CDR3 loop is CASSLPTGIRSSYEQYF. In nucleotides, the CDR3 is TGTGCCAGCAGTCTCCCGACAGGAATACGGAGCTCCTACGAGCAGTACTTC.

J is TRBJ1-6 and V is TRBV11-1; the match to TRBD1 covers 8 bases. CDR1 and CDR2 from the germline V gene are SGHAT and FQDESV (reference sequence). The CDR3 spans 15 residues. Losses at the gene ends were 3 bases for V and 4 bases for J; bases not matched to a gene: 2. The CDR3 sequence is CASSFQGAYNSPLHF. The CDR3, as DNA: TGTGCCAGCAGCTTCCAGGGGGCTTATAATTCACCCCTCCACTTT.

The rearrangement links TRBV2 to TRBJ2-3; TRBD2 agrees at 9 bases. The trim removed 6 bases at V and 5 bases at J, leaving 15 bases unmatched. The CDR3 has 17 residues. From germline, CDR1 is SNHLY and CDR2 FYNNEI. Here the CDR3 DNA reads TGTGCCAGCAGGGGCATCGCTAGCGGGATATGGGTAGATACGCAGTATTTT. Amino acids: CASRGIASGIWVDTQYF.

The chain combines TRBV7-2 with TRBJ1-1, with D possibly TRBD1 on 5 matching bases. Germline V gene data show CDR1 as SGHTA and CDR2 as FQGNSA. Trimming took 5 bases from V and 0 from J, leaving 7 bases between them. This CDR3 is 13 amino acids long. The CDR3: CASSPTVNTEAFF. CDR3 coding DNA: TGTGCCAGCAGCCCGACAGTGAACACTGAAGCTTTCTTT.

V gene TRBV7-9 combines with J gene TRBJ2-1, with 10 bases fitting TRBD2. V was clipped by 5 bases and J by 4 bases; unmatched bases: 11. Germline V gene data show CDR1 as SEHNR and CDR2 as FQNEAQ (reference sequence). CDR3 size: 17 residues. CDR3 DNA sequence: TGTGCCAGCAGCCCGGGCCGGGGACTAGCGAGTTACAATGAGCAGTTCTTC. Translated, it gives CASSPGRGLASYNEQFF.

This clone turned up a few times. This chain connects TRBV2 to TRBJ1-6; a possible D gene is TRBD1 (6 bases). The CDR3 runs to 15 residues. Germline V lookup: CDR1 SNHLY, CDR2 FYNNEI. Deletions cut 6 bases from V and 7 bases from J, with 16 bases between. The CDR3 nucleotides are TGTGCCAGCAGGGATGGCAGGGGCGGAAATTCACCCCTCCACTTT. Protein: CASRDGRGGNSPLHF.

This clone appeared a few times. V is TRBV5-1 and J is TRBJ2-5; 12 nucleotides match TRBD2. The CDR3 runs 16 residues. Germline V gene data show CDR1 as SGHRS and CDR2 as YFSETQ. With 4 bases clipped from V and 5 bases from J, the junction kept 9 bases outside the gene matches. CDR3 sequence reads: CASSNRTSGTRETQYF. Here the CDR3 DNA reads TGCGCCAGCAGCAACCGGACTAGCGGGACGAGGGAGACCCAGTACTTC.

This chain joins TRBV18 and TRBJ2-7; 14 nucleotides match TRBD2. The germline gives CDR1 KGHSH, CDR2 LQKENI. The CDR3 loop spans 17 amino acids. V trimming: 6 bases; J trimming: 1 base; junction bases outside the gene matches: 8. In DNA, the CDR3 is TGTGCCAGCTCCCCGGGACTAGCGGGAGAACGGTCCTACGAGCAGTACTTC. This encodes CASSPGLAGERSYEQYF.

CDR3 bases: TGCGCCAGCAGCCAAGATTTGGGGGGAAGGTATGGCTACACCTTC. It yields the protein CASSQDLGGRYGYTF. This chain joins TRBV4-1 and TRBJ1-2, with a weak D call TRBD1 (5 bases). Trimming stripped 0 bases from V and 5 bases from J, with 13 bases between. The CDR3 covers 15 residues. Germline-derived CDR1 and CDR2 are MGHRA and YSYEKL.

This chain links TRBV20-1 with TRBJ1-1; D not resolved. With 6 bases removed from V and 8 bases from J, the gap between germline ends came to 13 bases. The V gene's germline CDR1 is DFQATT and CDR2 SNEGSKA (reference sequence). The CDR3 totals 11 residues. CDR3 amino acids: CSAYIVLEAFF. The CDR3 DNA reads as TGCAGTGCATATATAGTCCTCGAAGCTTTCTTT.

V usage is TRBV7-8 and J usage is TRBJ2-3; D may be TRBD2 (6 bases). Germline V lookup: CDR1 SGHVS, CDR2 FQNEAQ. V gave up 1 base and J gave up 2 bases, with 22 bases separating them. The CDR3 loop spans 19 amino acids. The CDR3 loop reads CASSLVAGRDRVHTDTQYF. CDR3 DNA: TGTGCCAGCAGCTTAGTCGCCGGGCGGGATCGGGTCCACACAGATACGCAGTATTTT.

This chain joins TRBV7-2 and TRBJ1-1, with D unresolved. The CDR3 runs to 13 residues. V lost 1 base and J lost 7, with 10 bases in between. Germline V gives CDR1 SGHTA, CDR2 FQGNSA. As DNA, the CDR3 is TGTGCCAGCAGCTTAGGAATCGGGTATGAAGCTTTCTTT. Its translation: CASSLGIGYEAFF.

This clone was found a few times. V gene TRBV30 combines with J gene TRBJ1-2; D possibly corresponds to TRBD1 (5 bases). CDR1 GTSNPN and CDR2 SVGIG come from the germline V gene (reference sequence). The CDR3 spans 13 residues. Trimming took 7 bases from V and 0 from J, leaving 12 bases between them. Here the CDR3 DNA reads TGTGCCTTCCACCGGGGGACTAACTATGGCTACACCTTC. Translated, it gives CAFHRGTNYGYTF.

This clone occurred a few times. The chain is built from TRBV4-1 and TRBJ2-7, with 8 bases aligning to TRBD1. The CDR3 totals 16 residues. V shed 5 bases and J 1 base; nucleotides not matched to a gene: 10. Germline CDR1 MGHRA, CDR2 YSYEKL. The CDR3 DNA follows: TGCGCCAGCAGCTATCTACAGGGGGAAGGGTCCTACGAGCAGTACTTC. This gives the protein CASSYLQGEGSYEQYF.

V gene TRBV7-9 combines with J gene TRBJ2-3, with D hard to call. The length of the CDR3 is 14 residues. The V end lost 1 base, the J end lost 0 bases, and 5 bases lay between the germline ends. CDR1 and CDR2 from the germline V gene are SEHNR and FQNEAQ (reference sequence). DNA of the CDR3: TGTGCCAGCAGCTTAGATCCTAGCACAGATACGCAGTATTTT. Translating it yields CASSLDPSTDTQYF.

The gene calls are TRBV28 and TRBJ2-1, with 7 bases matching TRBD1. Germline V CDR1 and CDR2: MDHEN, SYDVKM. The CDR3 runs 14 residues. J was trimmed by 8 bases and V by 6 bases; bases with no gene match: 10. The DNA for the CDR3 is TGTGCCAGCAGCCCCCATGACAGGGCGGATGAGCAGTTCTTC. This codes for CASSPHDRADEQFF.

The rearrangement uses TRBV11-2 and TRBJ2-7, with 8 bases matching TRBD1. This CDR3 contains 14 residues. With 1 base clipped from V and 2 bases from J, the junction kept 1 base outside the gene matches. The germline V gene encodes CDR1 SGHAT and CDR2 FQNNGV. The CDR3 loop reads CASSLGTGTYEQYF. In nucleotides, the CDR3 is TGTGCCAGCAGCTTAGGGACAGGGACCTACGAGCAGTACTTC.

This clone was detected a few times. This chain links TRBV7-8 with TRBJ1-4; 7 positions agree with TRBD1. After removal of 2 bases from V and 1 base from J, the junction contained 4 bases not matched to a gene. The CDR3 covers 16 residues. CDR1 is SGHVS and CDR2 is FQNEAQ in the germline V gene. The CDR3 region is CASSLTGALTNEKLFF. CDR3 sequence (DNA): TGTGCCAGCAGCTTAACAGGGGCGCTAACTAATGAAAAACTGTTTTTT.

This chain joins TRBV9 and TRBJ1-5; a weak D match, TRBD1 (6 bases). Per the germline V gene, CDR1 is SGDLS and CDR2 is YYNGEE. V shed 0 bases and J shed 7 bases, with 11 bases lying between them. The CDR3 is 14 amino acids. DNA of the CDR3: TGTGCCAGCAGCGTAGGACAGGAGGACCAGCCCCAGCATTTT. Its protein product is CASSVGQEDQPQHF.

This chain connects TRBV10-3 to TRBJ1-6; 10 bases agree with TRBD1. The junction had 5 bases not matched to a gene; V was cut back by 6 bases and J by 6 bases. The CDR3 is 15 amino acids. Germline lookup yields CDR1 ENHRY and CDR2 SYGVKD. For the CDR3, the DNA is TGTGCCATCAGCCGGGACAGGGGCCCTAATTCACCCCTCCACTTT. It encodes CAISRDRGPNSPLHF.

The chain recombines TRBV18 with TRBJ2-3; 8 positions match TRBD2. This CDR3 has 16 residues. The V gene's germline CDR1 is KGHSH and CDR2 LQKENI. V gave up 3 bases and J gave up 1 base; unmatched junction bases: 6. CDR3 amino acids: CASSPPPAGGTDTQYF. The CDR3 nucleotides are TGTGCCAGCTCACCCCCCCCAGCGGGGGGCACAGATACGCAGTATTTT.

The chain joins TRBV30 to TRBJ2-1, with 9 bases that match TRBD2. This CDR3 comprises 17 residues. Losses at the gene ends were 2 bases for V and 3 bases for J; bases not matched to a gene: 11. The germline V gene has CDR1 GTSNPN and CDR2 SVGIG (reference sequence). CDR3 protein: CAWSPPPLSGSYNEQFF. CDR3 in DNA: TGTGCCTGGAGTCCACCCCCGCTTAGCGGGAGCTACAATGAGCAGTTCTTC.

The CDR3 nucleotides are TGTGCCAGCTCACCTCGGACCCAGACAGGGGGCGGTGAGCAGTTCTTC. Protein: CASSPRTQTGGGEQFF. V and J are TRBV18 and TRBJ2-1, with 10 bases fitting TRBD1. Germline V gives CDR1 KGHSH, CDR2 LQKENI. There are 16 residues in the CDR3. The ends lost 3 bases at V and 9 bases at J; junction bases unmatched: 11.

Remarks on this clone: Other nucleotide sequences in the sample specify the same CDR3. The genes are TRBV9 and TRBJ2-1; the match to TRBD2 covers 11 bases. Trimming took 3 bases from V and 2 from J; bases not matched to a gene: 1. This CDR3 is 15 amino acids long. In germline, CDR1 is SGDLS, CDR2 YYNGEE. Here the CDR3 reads CASSELAGAYNEQFF. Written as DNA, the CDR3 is TGTGCCAGCAGCGAACTAGCGGGGGCCTACAATGAGCAGTTCTTC. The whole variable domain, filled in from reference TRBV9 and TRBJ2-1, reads DSGVTQTPKHLITATGQRVTLRCSPRSGDLSVYWYQQSLDQGLQFLIQYYNGEERAKGNILERFSAQQFPDLHSELNLSSLELGDSALYFCASSELAGAYNEQFFGPGTRLTVL.

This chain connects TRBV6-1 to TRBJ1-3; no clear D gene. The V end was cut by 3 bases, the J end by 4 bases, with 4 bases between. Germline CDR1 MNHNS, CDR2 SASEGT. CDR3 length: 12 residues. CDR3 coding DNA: TGTGCCAGCAGTGATGCGGGAAACACCATATATTTT. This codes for CASSDAGNTIYF.

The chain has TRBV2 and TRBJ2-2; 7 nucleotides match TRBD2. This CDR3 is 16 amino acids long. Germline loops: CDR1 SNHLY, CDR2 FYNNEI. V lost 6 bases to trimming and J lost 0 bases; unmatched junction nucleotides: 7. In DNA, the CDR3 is TGTGCCAGCAGCTCTAAGCGGGGTACGAACACCGGGGAGCTGTTTTTT. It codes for CASSSKRGTNTGELFF.